This TCR beta chain was found in a study of blood T cell repertoires in COVID-19. Measured with immunoSEQ multiplex PCR; TCRdb has only the in-frame clones, and not every one. Among roughly 47,000 clones, 80% to 90% were seen once, and the ten largest hold 7% to 9%. Germline lookup yields CDR1 MNHEY and CDR2 SMNVEV (reference sequence). The CDR3 totals 13 residues. The V and J ends lost 6 bases and 5 bases, in that order; junction bases with no gene match: 5. The V and J genes are TRBV27 and TRBJ2-5; 8 bases are a match to TRBD1. This receptor was identified in a man aged 50-60 years with acute or convalescent COVID-19. What was sequenced was peripheral blood. The DNA for the CDR3 is TGTGCCAGCAGGGACAGGGACAAGGAGACCCAGTACTTC. Amino acids: CASRDRDKETQYF.